A single sample is the source of the 15 T cell receptor beta chains below, sequenced in a study of blood T cell repertoires in COVID-19. Data came from immunoSEQ multiplex PCR; TCRdb stores just in-frame clones and leaves some out. Of around 250,000 clones listed, roughly 84% were seen once; the top ten hold 1.5%. Sequencing used peripheral blood. The receptors originated from a woman between 40 and 55 years old who had recovered from COVID-19.

The V gene is TRBV28, the J gene TRBJ2-5; perhaps TRBD2 as D (6 bases). With 8 bases removed from V and 1 base from J, the gap between germline ends came to 14 bases. The CDR3 is 14 residues long. Germline V gene lookup returns CDR1 MDHEN and CDR2 SYDVKM. CDR3 sequence: CASHLSGAQETQYF. The CDR3 DNA follows: TGTGCCAGCCACCTTTCGGGAGCCCAAGAGACCCAGTACTTC.

The V and J genes are TRBV27 and TRBJ2-1; D not certain. CDR1 and CDR2 from the germline V gene are MNHEY and SMNVEV (reference sequence). The CDR3 has 12 amino acids. Trimming shortened V by 1 base and J by 13 bases, and 11 bases separated the two germline ends. DNA for the CDR3: TGTGCCAGCAGTTTATATAACTCGCAACAGTTCTTC. It is translated as CASSLYNSQQFF.

The chain employs TRBV6-6 and TRBJ1-5; 8 bases align to TRBD1. The germline CDR1 and CDR2 sequences are MNHNY and SVGAGI (reference sequence). J gave up 0 bases and V 10 bases, and 8 bases lay outside the gene matches. The CDR3 totals 15 residues. CDR3 coding DNA: TGTGCCACCCTCGGCAGGGGGCGTAGCAATCAGCCCCAGCATTTT. Protein product: CATLGRGRSNQPQHF.

The V call is TRBV3-1 (or the pseudogene TRBV3-2), the J call TRBJ2-7, with TRBD1 matching 7 bases. V shed 2 bases, J shed 9 bases, and the junction held 7 bases outside the gene matches. Germline assignment: CDR1 LGHDT and CDR2 YNNKEL (reference sequence). The CDR3 covers 13 residues. CDR3 residues: CASSQPDRVGQYF. As DNA, the CDR3 is TGTGCCAGCAGCCAACCCGACAGGGTCGGGCAGTACTTC.

The chain employs TRBV28 and TRBJ1-5, with D hard to call. With 7 bases removed from V and 0 bases from J, the gap between germline ends came to 16 bases. CDR1 and CDR2 (germline): MDHEN, SYDVKM. The CDR3 has 16 amino acids. The CDR3, as DNA: TGTGCCAGCAATCCAGCCGACACGTATAGCAATCAGCCCCAGCATTTT. Amino acid sequence: CASNPADTYSNQPQHF.

The V call is TRBV5-1, the J call TRBJ2-3, with TRBD2 identical over 9 bases. The germline V gene has CDR1 SGHRS and CDR2 YFSETQ. V lost 7 bases and J lost 1; bases outside the gene matches: 1. The CDR3 is made up of 13 amino acids. CDR3 residues: CASVAGGTDTQYF. The CDR3 nucleotides are TGCGCCAGCGTAGCGGGGGGCACAGATACGCAGTATTTT.

This chain uses TRBV15 with TRBJ1-4, with 9 bases fitting TRBD1. V lost 3 bases, J lost 0 bases, and 2 bases stayed unmatched. Germline V gives CDR1 LNHNV, CDR2 YYDKDF (reference sequence). This CDR3 is built from 16 residues. The CDR3: CATSRGQGPTNEKLFF. DNA for the CDR3: TGTGCCACCAGCAGGGGACAGGGTCCAACTAATGAAAAACTGTTTTTT.

This chain links TRBV7-2 with TRBJ2-4; TRBD2 is a possible D gene (5 bases). This CDR3 is 16 amino acids long. V lost 1 base and J 2 bases, leaving 12 bases between the germline ends. CDR1 is SGHTA, CDR2 FQGNSA, per germline. CDR3 sequence: CASSLDVSSPKNIQYF. CDR3 coding DNA: TGTGCCAGCAGCTTAGATGTGTCTAGCCCCAAAAACATTCAGTACTTC.

This clone occurred a few times. This chain connects TRBV2 to TRBJ1-5; 7 nucleotides match TRBD1. V shed 3 bases and J 6 bases; nucleotides not matched to a gene: 5. The germline V gene encodes CDR1 SNHLY and CDR2 FYNNEI. The CDR3 is 14 residues long. This chain's CDR3 is CASSDEGAGQPQHF. In DNA, the CDR3 is TGTGCCAGCAGTGATGAGGGGGCAGGTCAGCCCCAGCATTTT.

The CDR3 DNA is TGTGCCAGCAGCTTGGGCATTGGACAGGGGAGTACAGAGACCCAGTACTTC. Translation gives CASSLGIGQGSTETQYF. The V and J genes are TRBV5-5 and TRBJ2-5; TRBD1 matches at 9 bases. CDR1 SGHKS and CDR2 YYEKEE come from the germline V gene (reference sequence). V lost 0 bases and J lost 4; bases outside the gene matches: 10. This CDR3 has 17 amino acids.

CDR3 residues: CASSLEQVGTEAFF. CDR3 sequence (DNA): TGCGCCAGCAGCTTGGAACAGGTGGGGACTGAAGCTTTCTTT. V usage is TRBV5-1 and J usage is TRBJ1-1, with D tentatively TRBD1 (5 bases). Germline V lookup: CDR1 SGHRS, CDR2 YFSETQ. With 0 bases removed from V and 5 bases from J, the gap between germline ends came to 11 bases. The CDR3 loop spans 14 amino acids.

This chain connects TRBV29-1 to TRBJ2-3; TRBD2 matches 8 bases. Germline V CDR1 and CDR2: SQVTM, ANQGSEA. The V and J ends lost 2 bases and 5 bases, in that order; junction bases with no gene match: 6. There are 14 residues in the CDR3. CDR3 DNA: TGCAGCGTTGAACCGGGGGGGGTGGGAGATACGCAGTATTTT. Encoded protein: CSVEPGGVGDTQYF.

This chain links TRBV4-2 with TRBJ1-2; TRBD1 matches 8 bases. The V and J ends lost 2 bases and 3 bases, in that order; junction bases with no gene match: 11. CDR1 is LGHNA, CDR2 YNFKEQ, per germline. The CDR3 length is 17 residues. The CDR3 coding sequence is TGTGCCAGCAGCCAAAAACCCGGGACAGGACAATACTATGGCTACACCTTC. This translates into CASSQKPGTGQYYGYTF.

This clone was seen only once. The rearrangement links TRBV6-5 to TRBJ1-1; no firm D call. The germline V gene encodes CDR1 MNHEY and CDR2 SVGAGI. Trimming took 0 bases from V and 9 from J, leaving 11 bases between them. The CDR3 contains 13 residues. The CDR3 coding sequence is TGTGCCAGCAGTTACTCTCACAGCCTAAAAGCTTTCTTT. It specifies CASSYSHSLKAFF.

The chain is built from TRBV5-1 and TRBJ2-3; a weak D match, TRBD1 (6 bases). Trimming took off 4 bases at V and 5 bases at J, with 8 bases between the two ends. This CDR3 comprises 12 residues. Germline assignment: CDR1 SGHRS and CDR2 YFSETQ. The CDR3 DNA is TGCGCCAGCAGCGGACAGAGAGATACGCAGTATTTT. Its protein product is CASSGQRDTQYF. The variable domain in full, completed from reference TRBV5-1 and TRBJ2-3, reads KAGVTQTPRYLIKTRGQQVTLSCSPISGHRSVSWYQQTPGQGLQFLFEYFSETQRNKGNFPGRFSGRQFSNSRSEMNVSTLELGDSALYLCASSGQRDTQYFGPGTRLTVL.